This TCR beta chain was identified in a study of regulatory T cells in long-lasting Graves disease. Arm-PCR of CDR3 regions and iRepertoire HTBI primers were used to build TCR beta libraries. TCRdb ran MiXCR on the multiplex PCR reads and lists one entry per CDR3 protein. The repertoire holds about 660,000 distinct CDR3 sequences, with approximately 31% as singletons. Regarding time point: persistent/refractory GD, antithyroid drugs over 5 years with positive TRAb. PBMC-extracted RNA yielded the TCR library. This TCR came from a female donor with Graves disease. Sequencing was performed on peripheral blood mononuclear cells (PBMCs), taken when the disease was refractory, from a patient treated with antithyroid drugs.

The CDR3 DNA follows: TGTGCCATCAGTGACCCGGGACAGGGGAACACTGAAGCTTTCTTT. This encodes CAISDPGQGNTEAFF. The rearrangement links TRBV10-3 to TRBJ1-1; 9 bases fit TRBD1. The CDR3 runs 15 residues. Germline V gene sequence: CDR1 ENHRY, CDR2 SYGVKD. V was clipped by 3 bases and J by 1 base; unmatched bases: 3.